This TCR beta chain was retrieved from a study of OX40 agonist ivuxolimab in advanced cancers. The data were produced by immunoSEQ multiplex PCR, yet TCRdb's version contains in-frame clones alone and is incomplete. This repertoire shows almost 85,000 clones, roughly 87% found once; its top ten account for about 0.2%. In germline, CDR1 is SGDLS, CDR2 YYNGEE. CDR3 size: 13 residues. V lost 0 bases to trimming and J lost 9 bases, with 10 bases between them. The chain uses TRBV9 and TRBJ2-1; D ambiguous. The TCR comes from an adult with an advanced solid tumor such as melanoma, head and neck, liver or kidney cancer. The sequences come from CD4+ or CD8+ T cells sorted from blood, collected in a trial of the OX40 agonist ivuxolimab. In DNA form, the CDR3 reads TGTGCCAGCAGCGTAGCGCAGAGCAGTGAGCAGTTCTTC. Translating gives CASSVAQSSEQFF.